Each of the 20 T cell receptor beta chains below was sequenced from the same sample in a study of technical replicates of blood from several donors. This table comes from immunoSEQ multiplex PCR, and its TCRdb copy is limited to in-frame clones, with some not included. The data contain roughly 72,000 clones, over 90% of them singletons. The sample consisted of T cells isolated from PBMCs. These receptors all stem from a human donor in good health.

This sequence joins TRBV29-1 and TRBJ2-7, with 7 bases that match TRBD1. The CDR3 length is 12 residues. Per the germline V gene, CDR1 is SQVTM and CDR2 is ANQGSEA. The J segment lost 2 bases and the V segment lost 5 bases, leaving 3 bases of the junction unmatched. The CDR3 DNA is TGCAGCGTTCAGGGACAGACCTACGAGCAGTACTTC. This gives the protein CSVQGQTYEQYF.

The chain links TRBV14 to TRBJ2-3, with TRBD2 identical over 8 bases. The CDR3 spans 16 residues. In germline, CDR1 is SGHDN, CDR2 FVKESK. J was trimmed by 3 bases and V by 1 base; bases with no gene match: 6. For the CDR3, the DNA is TGTGCCAGCAGCCAAGGAGCGGGAGCGGGGACAGATACGCAGTATTTT. Translating it yields CASSQGAGAGTDTQYF. Full variable domain (missing parts from reference TRBV14 and TRBJ2-3): EAGVTQFPSHSVIEKGQTVTLRCDPISGHDNLYWYRRVMGKEIKFLLHFVKESKQDESGMPNNRFLAERTGGTYSTLKVQPAELEDSGVYFCASSQGAGAGTDTQYFGPGTRLTVL.

A word on this clone: Other DNA sequences in this specimen translate into the identical CDR3. The chain links TRBV9 to TRBJ2-7; no firm D call. The germline gives CDR1 SGDLS, CDR2 YYNGEE. This CDR3 is 13 amino acids long. Trimming removed 2 bases at V and 1 base at J, with 7 bases between. The chain's CDR3 is CASSVGSSYEQYF. Here the CDR3 DNA reads TGTGCCAGCAGCGTCGGGTCTTCCTACGAGCAGTACTTC.

V and J are TRBV28 and TRBJ1-5; D uncertain. Trimming removed 5 bases at V and 0 bases at J, with 11 bases between. This CDR3 is built from 15 residues. Germline V gene lookup returns CDR1 MDHEN and CDR2 SYDVKM. The CDR3 nucleotides are TGTGCCAGCAGTCCACAGCCTTATAGCAATCAGCCCCAGCATTTT. It encodes CASSPQPYSNQPQHF.

The V and J genes are TRBV5-6 and TRBJ2-7; 7 nucleotides agree with TRBD1. CDR3 size: 14 residues. The V and J ends lost 1 base and 7 bases, in that order; junction bases with no gene match: 8. Germline loops: CDR1 SGHDT, CDR2 YYEEEE. CDR3 sequence reads: CASSLFGQVQEQYF. CDR3 DNA: TGTGCCAGCAGCTTGTTTGGACAGGTCCAAGAGCAGTACTTC.

This rearrangement joins TRBV5-1 to TRBJ2-7, with 8 positions matching TRBD1. The CDR3 sequence is 15 residues long. V gave up 3 bases and J gave up 0 bases; unmatched junction bases: 5. Germline-derived CDR1 and CDR2 are SGHRS and YFSETQ. This CDR3 reads CASSWMTGASYEQYF. The CDR3, as DNA: TGCGCCAGCAGCTGGATGACAGGGGCCTCCTACGAGCAGTACTTC. Filled out from reference TRBV5-1 and TRBJ2-7, the complete variable domain reads KAGVTQTPRYLIKTRGQQVTLSCSPISGHRSVSWYQQTPGQGLQFLFEYFSETQRNKGNFPGRFSGRQFSNSRSEMNVSTLELGDSALYLCASSWMTGASYEQYFGPGTRLTVT.

The chain combines TRBV7-2 with TRBJ1-1; 11 bases are shared with TRBD1. Germline assignment: CDR1 SGHTA and CDR2 FQGNSA. The CDR3 sequence is 16 residues long. With 7 bases clipped from V and 0 bases from J, the junction kept 7 bases outside the gene matches. CDR3: CASIGTGGYMNTEAFF. CDR3 nucleotides: TGTGCCAGCATTGGGACAGGGGGTTACATGAACACTGAAGCTTTCTTT.

This clone was counted only a few times. The rearrangement joins TRBV5-3 to TRBJ1-1; D is ambiguous. TRBV5-3 is noted as an ORF with a role that remains uncertain. V lost 7 bases and J lost 1, with 11 bases in between. This CDR3 comprises 13 residues. The CDR3 DNA reads TGTGCCAGACATGACACACGGAACACTGAAGCTTTCTTT. This encodes CARHDTRNTEAFF.

The chain uses TRBV5-1 and TRBJ2-5, with a possible D match to TRBD2 (5 bases). The CDR3 sequence is 15 residues long. CDR1 and CDR2 from the germline V gene are SGHRS and YFSETQ. With 3 bases removed from V and 5 bases from J, the gap between germline ends came to 17 bases. The DNA of the CDR3 is TGCGCCAGCAGCTACCTTAGTGGGTCGGGGGAGACCCAGTACTTC. This encodes CASSYLSGSGETQYF.

V and J are TRBV29-1 and TRBJ2-7; D is ambiguous. Germline CDR1 SQVTM, CDR2 ANQGSEA. This CDR3 spans 13 amino acids. V gave up 2 bases and J gave up 0 bases, with 8 bases separating them. DNA of the CDR3: TGCAGCGTTGAAACAGTAAGCTCCTACGAGCAGTACTTC. This translates into CSVETVSSYEQYF.

The chain carries TRBV27 and TRBJ2-7; D might be TRBD1 (6 bases). Germline CDR1 reads MNHEY; CDR2 reads SMNVEV (reference sequence). There are 14 residues in the CDR3. The ends were cut back, 5 bases at V and 10 bases at J, with 21 bases in the middle. The CDR3 is CASSLTGPGGEQYF. The CDR3 region has the DNA TGTGCCAGCAGTCTCACAGGGCCTGGGGGTGAACAGTACTTC.

In this sample, this clone turned up once. The V call is TRBV30, the J call TRBJ2-7, with 7 bases matching TRBD2. Germline V gene lookup returns CDR1 GTSNPN and CDR2 SVGIG (reference sequence). CDR3 length: 12 amino acids. V gave up 5 bases and J gave up 0 bases; unmatched junction bases: 1. The CDR3 is CAWVAGSYEQYF. The CDR3, as DNA: TGTGCCTGGGTAGCGGGCTCCTACGAGCAGTACTTC.

The chain joins TRBV5-1 to TRBJ2-7, with 16 nucleotides matching TRBD2. V lost 3 bases to trimming and J lost 5 bases; unmatched junction nucleotides: 8. The CDR3 spans 17 residues. Germline-derived CDR1 and CDR2 are SGHRS and YFSETQ. This chain's CDR3 is CASSWGLAGGHEDEQYF. The CDR3 DNA is TGCGCCAGCAGCTGGGGACTAGCGGGAGGGCATGAGGACGAGCAGTACTTC.

The V and J genes are TRBV2 and TRBJ1-2; 8 bases match TRBD1. Trimming took 6 bases from V and 1 from J; bases not matched to a gene: 7. The CDR3 totals 15 residues. Germline V gives CDR1 SNHLY, CDR2 FYNNEI. The DNA for the CDR3 is TGTGCCAGCAGCCCGGGACAGGTACTTAACTATGGCTACACCTTC. This encodes CASSPGQVLNYGYTF.

J is TRBJ2-1 and V is TRBV15; D might be TRBD1 (6 bases). Germline CDR1 LNHNV, CDR2 YYDKDF (reference sequence). The V end was cut by 5 bases, the J end by 6 bases, with 11 bases between. The length of the CDR3 is 13 residues. The CDR3 protein is CATSSRDINEQFF. In nucleotides, the CDR3 is TGTGCCACCAGCTCCCGGGACATCAATGAGCAGTTCTTC.

Comments on this clone: One junction end disagrees with the germline gene, perhaps due to a read error. The V gene is TRBV11-3, the J gene TRBJ1-1; the match to TRBD1 covers 9 bases. Germline-derived CDR1 and CDR2 are SGHNT and YENEEA. CDR3 length: 16 residues. CDR3 amino acids: CASSFGQGYVNIEAFF. CDR3 bases: TGTGCCAGCAGCTTTGGACAGGGGTACGTGAACATTGAAGCTTTCTTT.

This clone was picked up one time. The chain carries TRBV11-2 and TRBJ1-1, with D unresolved. Germline CDR1 reads SGHAT; CDR2 reads FQNNGV. V lost 0 bases, J lost 5 bases, and 4 bases lay in between. This CDR3 comprises 12 residues. The CDR3 sequence is CASSLDGTEAFF. Written as DNA, the CDR3 is TGTGCCAGCAGCTTAGACGGGACTGAAGCTTTCTTT.

As for this clone: The sample has other DNA sequences that encode this CDR3 too. The chain is built from TRBV19 and TRBJ1-1, with a possible D match to TRBD1 (5 bases). Trimming pared 4 bases from V and 2 bases from J, leaving 8 bases between. CDR1 and CDR2 (germline): LNHDA, SQIVND (reference sequence). This CDR3 has 13 amino acids. The CDR3 is CASSTQGNTEAFF. The CDR3 region has the DNA TGTGCCAGTAGTACGCAGGGAAACACTGAAGCTTTCTTT.

Concerning this clone itself: Other DNA sequences within the sample encode an identical CDR3. V usage is TRBV9 and J usage is TRBJ2-5; 11 nucleotides align to TRBD2. CDR1 and CDR2 (germline): SGDLS, YYNGEE. Unmatched junction bases numbered 2, after V lost 2 bases and J lost 2 bases. The CDR3 length is 15 residues. In DNA, the CDR3 is TGTGCCAGCAGCGTGGGACTAGCGGATCAAGAGACCCAGTACTTC. Residues: CASSVGLADQETQYF. The variable domain in full, with the rest retrieved from reference TRBV9 and TRBJ2-5, is DSGVTQTPKHLITATGQRVTLRCSPRSGDLSVYWYQQSLDQGLQFLIQYYNGEERAKGNILERFSAQQFPDLHSELNLSSLELGDSALYFCASSVGLADQETQYFGPGTRLLVL.

V gene TRBV5-4 combines with J gene TRBJ2-3, with D maybe TRBD2 (5 bases). Trimming cost V 3 bases and J 0 bases, with 8 bases left between them. From germline, CDR1 is SGHNT and CDR2 YYREEE (reference sequence). This CDR3 is 14 amino acids long. CDR3 nucleotide sequence: TGTGCCAGCAGCTCTGGACTGAGCACAGATACGCAGTATTTT. Protein sequence: CASSSGLSTDTQYF.